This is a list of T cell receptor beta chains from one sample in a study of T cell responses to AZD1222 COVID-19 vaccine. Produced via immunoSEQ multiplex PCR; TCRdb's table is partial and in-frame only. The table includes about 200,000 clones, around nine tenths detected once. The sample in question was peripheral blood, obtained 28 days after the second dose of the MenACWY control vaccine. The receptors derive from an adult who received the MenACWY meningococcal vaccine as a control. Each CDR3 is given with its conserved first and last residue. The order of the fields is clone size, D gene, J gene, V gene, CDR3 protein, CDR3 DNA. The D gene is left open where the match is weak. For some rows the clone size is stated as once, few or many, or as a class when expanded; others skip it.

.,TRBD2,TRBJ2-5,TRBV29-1,CSVGRTSREGKTGTQYF,TGCAGCGTTGGTAGAACTAGCCGGGAGGGAAAGACGGGGACCCAGTACTTC
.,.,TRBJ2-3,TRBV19,CASSMGGAGRLTDTQYF,TGTGCCAGTAGTATGGGCGGCGCGGGACGTCTCACAGATACGCAGTATTTT
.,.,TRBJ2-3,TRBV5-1,CASSLALGNTDTQYF,TGCGCCAGCAGCTTGGCCTTAGGAAACACAGATACGCAGTATTTT
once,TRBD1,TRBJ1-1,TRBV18,CASSLQGARTEAFF,TGTGCCAGCTCACTCCAGGGGGCGCGAACTGAAGCTTTCTTT
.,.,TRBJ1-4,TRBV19,CASGNTATNEKLFF,TGTGCCAGTGGTAACACTGCAACTAATGAAAAACTGTTTTTT
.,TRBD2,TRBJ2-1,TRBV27,CASADTAGTSRYNEQFF,TGTGCCAGCGCTGACACCGCCGGGACTAGCAGGTACAATGAGCAGTTCTTC
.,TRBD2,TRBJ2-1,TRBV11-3,CASGTTAYNEQFF,TGTGCCAGTGGGACTACCGCCTACAATGAGCAGTTCTTC
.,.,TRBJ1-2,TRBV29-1,CSVEMDQTWESGYTF,TGCAGCGTTGAAATGGACCAGACATGGGAAAGTGGCTACACCTTC
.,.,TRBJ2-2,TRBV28,CASRPGGSNTGELFF,TGTGCCAGCAGGCCTGGAGGATCGAACACCGGGGAGCTGTTTTTT
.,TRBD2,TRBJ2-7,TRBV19,CASSLLAGAPYEQYF,TGTGCCAGTAGCCTCCTAGCGGGAGCTCCCTACGAGCAGTACTTC
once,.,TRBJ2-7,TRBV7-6,CASSLGASASYEQYF,TGTGCCAGCAGCTTAGGGGCTAGCGCCTCCTACGAGCAGTACTTC
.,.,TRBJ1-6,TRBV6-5,CASTHGREIPLHF,TGTGCCAGCACCCATGGGAGGGAGATACCCCTCCACTTT